One sample yielded the 10 T cell receptor beta chains listed below, sequenced in a study of control samples from healthy donors and cancer patients. Repertoires were generated with immunoSEQ multiplex PCR, while TCRdb's copy carries only in-frame clones and drops some. The sample carries approximately 86,000 clones, approximately 86% recorded once. The sample taken for sequencing was blood. Receptor source: a man under 40 in good health.

CDR3 in DNA: TGTGCCAGCAGCTTAGGTATGTGTCCGTCGGTGTACGTC. This codes for CASSLGMCPSVYV. J is TRBJ2-7 and V is TRBV11-3; no reliable D call. The CDR3 consists of 13 residues. Germline loops: CDR1 SGHNT, CDR2 YENEEA. Trimming stripped 1 base from V and 12 bases from J, with 16 bases between.

The CDR3 loop is CAISEDDRGETQYF. Here the CDR3 DNA reads TGTGCCATCAGTGAAGACGACAGGGGAGAGACCCAGTACTTC. V gene TRBV10-3 combines with J gene TRBJ2-5, with TRBD1 matching 8 bases. The CDR3 runs to 14 residues. The V segment lost 3 bases and the J segment 4 bases; nucleotides outside the gene matches: 4. Germline V CDR1 and CDR2: ENHRY, SYGVKD.

V and J are TRBV28 and TRBJ1-5; D is possibly TRBD1 (6 bases). The CDR3 spans 15 residues. Looked up from germline, CDR1 is MDHEN and CDR2 is SYDVKM. Deletions cut 3 bases from V and 2 bases from J, with 11 bases between. CDR3 in DNA: TGTGCCAGCAGTTTGGGGGGCGAGCGCAATCAGCCCCAGCATTTT. Residues: CASSLGGERNQPQHF. Supplemented by reference TRBV28 and TRBJ1-5, the full variable domain reads DVKVTQSSRYLVKRTGEKVFLECVQDMDHENMFWYRQDPGLGLRLIYFSYDVKMKEKGDIPEGYSVSREKKERFSLILESASTNQTSMYLCASSLGGERNQPQHFGDGTRLSIL.

The gene calls are TRBV11-1 and TRBJ2-3; 8 bases line up with TRBD2. CDR1 is SGHAT and CDR2 is FQDESV in the germline V gene (reference sequence). This CDR3 spans 15 amino acids. V dropped 0 bases and J dropped 3; count of bases not matched to a gene: 2. As DNA, the CDR3 is TGTGCCAGCAGCTTAGCCAGCGGGGGAACAGATACGCAGTATTTT. As protein: CASSLASGGTDTQYF.

V is TRBV19 and J is TRBJ2-4; weak D call: TRBD1 (5 bases). The V end lost 5 bases, the J end lost 1 base, and 12 bases lay between the germline ends. CDR3 length equals 15 residues. CDR1 is LNHDA, CDR2 SQIVND, per germline (reference sequence). Here the CDR3 reads CASSDPGLAKNIQYF. The CDR3 DNA follows: TGTGCCAGTAGTGATCCAGGGCTGGCCAAAAACATTCAGTACTTC. The full variable domain, with the rest looked up from reference TRBV19 and TRBJ2-4, is DGGITQSPKYLFRKEGQNVTLSCEQNLNHDAMYWYRQDPGQGLRLIYYSQIVNDFQKGDIAEGYSVSREKKESFPLTVTSAQKNPTAFYLCASSDPGLAKNIQYFGAGTRLSVL.

The V gene is TRBV15, the J gene TRBJ1-3; D gene ambiguous. From germline, CDR1 is LNHNV and CDR2 YYDKDF (reference sequence). V lost 6 bases and J 1 base, leaving 4 bases between the germline ends. CDR3 size: 12 residues. The CDR3 loop is CATRESGNTIYF. The CDR3 DNA reads as TGTGCCACCAGGGAATCTGGAAACACCATATATTTT.

The chain employs TRBV6-6 and TRBJ1-4; D remains ambiguous. Germline V gene lookup returns CDR1 MNHNY and CDR2 SVGAGI (reference sequence). The germline V and J ends were trimmed by 5 bases and 0 bases, with 7 bases remaining between them. This CDR3 comprises 14 residues. CDR3 sequence reads: CASSRAATNEKLFF. The CDR3 DNA sequence: TGTGCCAGCAGTAGGGCAGCAACTAATGAAAAACTGTTTTTT.

The chain is built from TRBV9 and TRBJ1-2, with 12 bases that match TRBD1. Trimming cost V 6 bases and J 2 bases; bases outside gene matches: 8. Germline V CDR1 and CDR2: SGDLS, YYNGEE. CDR3 length: 16 residues. The CDR3 region has the DNA TGTGCCAGCACCCGTAGGGGGACAGGGGGCAACTATGGCTACACCTTC. Its translation: CASTRRGTGGNYGYTF.

V is TRBV5-1 and J is TRBJ2-5, with D tentatively TRBD2 (6 bases). Trimming shortened V by 4 bases and J by 2 bases, and 15 bases separated the two germline ends. This CDR3 is 15 amino acids long. The germline CDR1 and CDR2 sequences are SGHRS and YFSETQ. DNA for the CDR3: TGCGCCAGCAGCCAAACCGGGACTCCTCAAGAGACCCAGTACTTC. Protein: CASSQTGTPQETQYF.

The rearrangement joins TRBV12-3 or TRBV12-4 to TRBJ1-2; D remains ambiguous. This CDR3 spans 13 amino acids. With 5 bases removed from V and 4 bases from J, the gap between germline ends came to 11 bases. The CDR3 DNA reads as TGTGCCAGCAGTCCGCCCTGGCTCTATGGCTACACCTTC. Translated: CASSPPWLYGYTF.